What follows are 16 T cell receptor beta chains derived from one specimen sequenced in a study of T cells in localized non-small cell lung cancer. Libraries were prepared by immunoSEQ multiplex PCR; TCRdb keeps only in-frame clonotypes and omits some of them. The table records fewer than 30,000 clones, about 92% of them present only once. The sample consisted of peripheral blood, taken before any cancer treatment. The receptors here all came from a woman aged 35-75 years with stage I lung adenocarcinoma.

The chain employs TRBV19 and TRBJ2-3, with 10 bases identical to TRBD2. This CDR3 comprises 15 residues. Germline V gene lookup returns CDR1 LNHDA and CDR2 SQIVND (reference sequence). Unmatched junction bases numbered 5, after V lost 6 bases and J lost 2 bases. CDR3 in amino acids: CASSELAGYTDTQYF. CDR3 DNA: TGTGCCAGTAGCGAACTAGCGGGGTACACAGATACGCAGTATTTT.

The chain employs TRBV7-9 and TRBJ1-1; 7 positions match TRBD1. After removal of 1 base from V and 7 bases from J, the junction contained 3 bases not matched to a gene. The CDR3 contains 13 residues. Germline values: CDR1 SEHNR, CDR2 FQNEAQ (reference sequence). Here the CDR3 reads CASSLVGGNEAFF. The CDR3 nucleotides are TGTGCCAGCAGCTTAGTAGGGGGCAATGAAGCTTTCTTT.

V usage is TRBV7-2 and J usage is TRBJ1-1; D uncertain. Germline-derived CDR1 and CDR2 are SGHTA and FQGNSA. Trimming shortened V by 2 bases and J by 0 bases, and 4 bases separated the two germline ends. The CDR3 runs to 13 residues. This chain's CDR3 is CASSLTLNTEAFF. The CDR3 DNA reads as TGTGCCAGCAGCTTAACACTGAACACTGAAGCTTTCTTT.

This chain connects TRBV4-2 to TRBJ2-1; the D is unclear. This CDR3 has 15 residues. Looked up from germline, CDR1 is LGHNA and CDR2 is YNFKEQ. Trimming removed 6 bases at V and 3 bases at J, with 15 bases between. CDR3 sequence (DNA): TGTGCCAGCAGGATACTAACGACGGGCTACAATGAGCAGTTCTTC. Protein sequence: CASRILTTGYNEQFF.

DNA of the CDR3: TGTGCCAGCTCATCCCTACAGGACAGTGAGCAGTTCTTC. This sequence encodes CASSSLQDSEQFF. The chain has TRBV18 and TRBJ2-1; D perhaps matches TRBD1 (6 bases). The V end was cut by 5 bases, the J end by 9 bases, with 14 bases between. CDR1 KGHSH and CDR2 LQKENI come from the germline V gene. The CDR3 totals 13 residues.

In DNA form, the CDR3 reads TGTGCCATCAGCGCCTCTTTAGGAACAGAAGGCAATCAGCCCCAGCATTTT. Its protein product is CAISASLGTEGNQPQHF. V gene TRBV10-3 combines with J gene TRBJ1-5, with unresolved D. V was trimmed by 6 bases and J by 2 bases, leaving 20 bases between them. The germline gives CDR1 ENHRY, CDR2 SYGVKD. The CDR3 runs 17 residues.

This clone was seen only once. An end of the junction differs from the germline gene, which may be a read error. The chain links TRBV7-2 to TRBJ1-1, with D uncertain. Germline V CDR1 and CDR2: SGHTA, FQGNSA. CDR3 length: 15 amino acids. CDR3 DNA: TGTGCCAGCAGCTTAGTAAACGGGGTGAAGACTGAAGCTTTCTTT. This codes for CASSLVNGVKTEAFF.

The V call is TRBV4-3, the J call TRBJ2-1; D unclear. There are 14 residues in the CDR3. Trimming left V 1 base short and J 7 bases short, with 11 bases between. The V gene's germline CDR1 is LGHNA and CDR2 YSLEER. This chain's CDR3 is CASSQGPQSNEQFF. CDR3 DNA sequence: TGCGCCAGCAGCCAAGGGCCCCAATCGAATGAGCAGTTCTTC.

On this clone itself: Other DNA sequences of this sample code for an identical CDR3. The chain joins TRBV7-2 to TRBJ1-5; D is unclear. With 6 bases removed from V and 6 bases from J, the gap between germline ends came to 24 bases. The CDR3 sequence is 17 residues long. The germline gives CDR1 SGHTA, CDR2 FQGNSA. CDR3 in DNA: TGTGCCAGCAGTCTTAGTTCGGCACAGCAAAGATTTCAGCCCCAGCATTTT. Protein sequence: CASSLSSAQQRFQPQHF.

The chain is built from TRBV19 and TRBJ2-7; D is perhaps TRBD2 (6 bases). CDR1 and CDR2 from the germline V gene are LNHDA and SQIVND (reference sequence). Trimming pared 4 bases from V and 4 bases from J, leaving 11 bases between. This CDR3 region has 13 residues. CDR3 nucleotides: TGTGCCAGTAGTAAAATTAGCGGATACGAGCAGTACTTC. It encodes CASSKISGYEQYF.

The genes are TRBV7-2 and TRBJ1-2; D is perhaps TRBD1 (5 bases). Deletions cut 4 bases from V and 5 bases from J, with 17 bases between. This CDR3 is 15 amino acids long. Germline assignment: CDR1 SGHTA and CDR2 FQGNSA. The CDR3 reads CASSSPVGGRYGYTF. The DNA for the CDR3 is TGTGCCAGCAGCTCCCCCGTTGGGGGGAGGTATGGCTACACCTTC.

J is TRBJ1-3 and V is TRBV7-2; D gene unclear. The CDR3 is made up of 15 amino acids. With 5 bases removed from V and 3 bases from J, the gap between germline ends came to 14 bases. CDR1 is SGHTA, CDR2 FQGNSA, per germline. CDR3 sequence: CASSPRVVDGNTIYF. The DNA of the CDR3 is TGTGCCAGCAGCCCAAGGGTAGTGGATGGAAACACCATATATTTT.

The V and J genes are TRBV19 and TRBJ2-7, with D possibly being TRBD1 (6 bases). The CDR3 sequence is 18 residues long. Germline CDR1 is LNHDA and CDR2 is SQIVND (reference sequence). Trimming removed 0 bases at V and 8 bases at J, with 26 bases between. The DNA of the CDR3 is TGTGCCAGTAGTATAGAGAGTGAGACAGGCCTAGGCAATGCCAAGCAGTACTTC. Amino acids: CASSIESETGLGNAKQYF.

The V gene is TRBV7-2, the J gene TRBJ2-7; tentative D call: TRBD1 (5 bases). Germline CDR1 SGHTA, CDR2 FQGNSA. V lost 0 bases, J lost 6 bases, and 12 bases lay in between. The CDR3 consists of 14 residues. CDR3: CASSLARENAEQYF. The DNA for the CDR3 is TGTGCCAGCAGCTTAGCCAGGGAAAATGCCGAGCAGTACTTC.

The chain employs TRBV4-3 and TRBJ1-4, with 8 bases lining up with TRBD1. CDR3 size: 13 residues. The trim removed 4 bases at V and 8 bases at J, leaving 3 bases unmatched. The germline CDR1 and CDR2 sequences are LGHNA and YSLEER. The CDR3 reads CASSPRTGEKLFF. The CDR3 DNA sequence: TGCGCCAGCAGCCCCAGGACAGGGGAAAAACTGTTTTTT.

The chain recombines TRBV29-1 with TRBJ2-5; a possible D gene is TRBD1 (5 bases). Per the germline V gene, CDR1 is SQVTM and CDR2 is ANQGSEA. The CDR3 spans 16 residues. Trimming took off 5 bases at V and 2 bases at J, with 21 bases between the two ends. The CDR3 here is CSVLYPVRQSQETQYF. As DNA, the CDR3 is TGCAGCGTTCTATATCCCGTCCGACAGAGTCAAGAGACCCAGTACTTC.